Shown below are 13 T cell receptor beta chains from a single sample sequenced in a study of CXCR3-negative and CXCR3-positive naive CD8 T cells. Preparation of TRB cDNA libraries relied on 5' RACE carrying UMI labels. TCRdb reprocessed the 5' RACE reads; each CDR3 protein has one entry and no DNA is given. This sample lists some 56,000 distinct CDR3 sequences; its ten largest clones have approximately 22%. Material for sequencing was memory CD8+ T cells from blood. All receptors come from a human donor in good health. Some clones in this sample may be carry-over from other donors' samples.

The chain couples TRBV28 to TRBJ2-5; without DNA, the TCRdb call of TRBD1 cannot be checked. The germline V gene encodes CDR1 MDHEN and CDR2 SYDVKM. CDR3 size: 15 residues. CDR3 amino acids: CASSFRDGNEETQYF.

This chain uses TRBV28 with TRBJ2-7; TCRdb proposes TRBD2, but this gene call is untestable without DNA. This CDR3 is built from 14 residues. CDR1 and CDR2 from the germline V gene are MDHEN and SYDVKM. The CDR3 loop reads CASNLGGWAYEQYF.

The chain is built from TRBV9 and TRBJ1-2. CDR3 length: 13 residues. CDR1 is SGDLS and CDR2 is YYNGEE in the germline V gene. The CDR3 reads CASSVGGSYGYTF.

The J gene is TRBJ1-2, the V gene TRBV3-1; lacking DNA, the TRBD1 call made by TCRdb goes unchecked. The CDR3 totals 14 residues. The germline V gene has CDR1 LGHDT and CDR2 YNNKEL (reference sequence). Here the CDR3 reads CASSQDTGLYGYTF.

V gene TRBV13 combines with J gene TRBJ2-1; the D gene TCRdb calls, TRBD1, cannot be checked with no DNA. The CDR3 is 14 amino acids. CDR1 and CDR2 from the germline V gene are PRHDT and FYEKMQ (reference sequence). The chain's CDR3 is CASSPGTGWNEQFF.

V gene TRBV20-1 combines with J gene TRBJ2-7; the D call of TRBD1 rests on TCRdb alone, since no DNA is present to check it. From germline, CDR1 is DFQATT and CDR2 SNEGSKA (reference sequence). The CDR3 is 14 amino acids. The CDR3 region is CSARGERETYGQYF.

V is TRBV12-3 or TRBV12-4 and J is TRBJ2-1; TCRdb selects TRBD2, and the lack of DNA leaves this call unchecked. This CDR3 has 15 amino acids. Here the CDR3 reads CASSLGEGIYNEQFF.

The chain links TRBV7-6 to TRBJ2-1; there is no DNA to check the TCRdb D call of TRBD2. The CDR3 sequence is 17 residues long. The germline V gene encodes CDR1 SGHVS and CDR2 FNYEAQ. CDR3 sequence reads: CASSRGLAESSYNEQFF.

The chain carries TRBV7-3 and TRBJ2-4; TCRdb indicates TRBD1, and absent DNA this call remains unverified. CDR1 and CDR2 (germline): SGHTA, FQGTGA. This CDR3 comprises 15 residues. CDR3: CASSQYPGAENIQYF.

The genes are TRBV28 and TRBJ1-1; the D gene TCRdb calls, TRBD1, cannot be checked with no DNA. Germline V CDR1 and CDR2: MDHEN, SYDVKM. CDR3 length: 14 residues. CDR3 sequence reads: CASNLQGLNTEAFF. Looking up the rest from reference TRBV28 and TRBJ1-1 gives the full variable domain: DVKVTQSSRYLVKRTGEKVFLECVQDMDHENMFWYRQDPGLGLRLIYFSYDVKMKEKGDIPEGYSVSREKKERFSLILESASTNQTSMYLCASNLQGLNTEAFFGQGTRLTVV.

The chain has TRBV10-3 and TRBJ1-1; TCRdb's D call, TRBD1, is unchecked because there is no DNA. Germline CDR1 reads ENHRY; CDR2 reads SYGVKD. This CDR3 region has 15 residues. The chain's CDR3 is CAISDPVRGVTEAFF.

The rearrangement joins TRBV7-3 to TRBJ2-7; TCRdb names TRBD2, which stays unverified in the absence of DNA. This CDR3 region has 13 residues. The germline CDR1 and CDR2 sequences are SGHTA and FQGTGA. The CDR3 here is CASSAILDGEQYF.

The rearrangement links TRBV7-8 to TRBJ2-3; TCRdb lists TRBD2, though no DNA is available to test this call. The germline gives CDR1 SGHVS, CDR2 FQNEAQ. This CDR3 comprises 13 residues. CDR3: CASRSGGTDTQYF.